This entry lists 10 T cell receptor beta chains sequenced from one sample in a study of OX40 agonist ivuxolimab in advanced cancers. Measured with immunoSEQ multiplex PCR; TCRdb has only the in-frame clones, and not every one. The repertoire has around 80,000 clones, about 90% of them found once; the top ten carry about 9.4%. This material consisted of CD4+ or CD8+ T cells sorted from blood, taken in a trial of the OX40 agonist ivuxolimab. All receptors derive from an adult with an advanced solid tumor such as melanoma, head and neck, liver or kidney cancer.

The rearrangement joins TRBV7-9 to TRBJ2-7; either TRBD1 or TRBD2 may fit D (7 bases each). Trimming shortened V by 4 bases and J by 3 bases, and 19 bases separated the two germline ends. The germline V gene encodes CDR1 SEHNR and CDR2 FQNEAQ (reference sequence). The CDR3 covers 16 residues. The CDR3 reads CASSSIGSGGVYEQYF. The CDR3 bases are TGTGCCAGCAGCTCAATCGGTTCAGGGGGGGTCTACGAGCAGTACTTC. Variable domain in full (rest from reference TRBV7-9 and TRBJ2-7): DTGVSQNPRHKITKRGQNVTFRCDPISEHNRLYWYRQTLGQGPEFLTYFQNEAQLEKSRLLSDRFSAERPKGSFSTLEIQRTEQGDSAMYLCASSSIGSGGVYEQYFGPGTRLTVT.

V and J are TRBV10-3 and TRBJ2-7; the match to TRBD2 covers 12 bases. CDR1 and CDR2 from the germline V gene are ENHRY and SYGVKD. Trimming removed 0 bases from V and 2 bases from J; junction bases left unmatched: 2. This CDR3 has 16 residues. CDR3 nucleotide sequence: TGTGCCATCAGTGAGTCCCGGACTAGCGGGGCCTACGAGCAGTACTTC. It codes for CAISESRTSGAYEQYF.

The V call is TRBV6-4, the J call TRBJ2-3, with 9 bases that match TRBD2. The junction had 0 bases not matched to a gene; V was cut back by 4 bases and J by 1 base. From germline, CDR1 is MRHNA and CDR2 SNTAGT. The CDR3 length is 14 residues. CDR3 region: CASSVAGGTDTQYF. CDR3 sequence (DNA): TGTGCCAGCAGTGTAGCGGGGGGCACAGATACGCAGTATTTT.

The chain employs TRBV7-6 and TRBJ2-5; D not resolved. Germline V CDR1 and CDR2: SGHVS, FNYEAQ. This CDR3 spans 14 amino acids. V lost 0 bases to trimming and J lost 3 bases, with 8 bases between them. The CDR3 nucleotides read TGTGCCAGCAGCTTAGCGCTGGGTAAAGAGACCCAGTACTTC. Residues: CASSLALGKETQYF.

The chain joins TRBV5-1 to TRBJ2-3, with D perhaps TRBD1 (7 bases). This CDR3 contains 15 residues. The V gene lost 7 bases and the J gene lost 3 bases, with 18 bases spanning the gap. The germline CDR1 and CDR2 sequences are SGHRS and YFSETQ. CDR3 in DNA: TGCGCCAGCTCTAGCAGGGGGGCCTTTACAGATACGCAGTATTTT. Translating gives CASSSRGAFTDTQYF.

This chain's CDR3 is CAWSPGQAIYGYTF. CDR3 sequence (DNA): TGTGCCTGGAGTCCCGGACAGGCGATATATGGCTACACCTTC. The chain employs TRBV30 and TRBJ1-2, with 7 positions matching TRBD1. The V gene end was trimmed by 2 bases and the J gene end by 5 bases; junction bases not matched to a gene: 8. CDR3 length equals 14 residues. Germline CDR1 GTSNPN, CDR2 SVGIG (reference sequence).

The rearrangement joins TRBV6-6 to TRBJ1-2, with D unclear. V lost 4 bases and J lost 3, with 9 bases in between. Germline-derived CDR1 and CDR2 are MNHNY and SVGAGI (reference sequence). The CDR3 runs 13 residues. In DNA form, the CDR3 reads TGTGCCAGCAGTTCTCCCCCGGACTATGGCTACACCTTC. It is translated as CASSSPPDYGYTF.

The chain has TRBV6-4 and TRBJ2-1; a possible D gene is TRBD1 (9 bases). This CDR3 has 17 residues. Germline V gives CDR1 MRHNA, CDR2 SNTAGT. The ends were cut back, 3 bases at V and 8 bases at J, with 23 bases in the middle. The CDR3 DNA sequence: TGTGCCAGCAGTGAAATAGCGGGGACAGGGATGATGGATGAGCAGTTCTTC. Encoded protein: CASSEIAGTGMMDEQFF.

The CDR3 loop reads CASSIQGPDGYTF. CDR3 bases: TGTGCCAGTAGTATTCAAGGGCCCGATGGCTACACCTTC. V gene TRBV19 combines with J gene TRBJ1-2; D call uncertain. Germline V lookup: CDR1 LNHDA, CDR2 SQIVND (reference sequence). Deletions cut 3 bases from V and 6 bases from J, with 11 bases between. There are 13 residues in the CDR3.

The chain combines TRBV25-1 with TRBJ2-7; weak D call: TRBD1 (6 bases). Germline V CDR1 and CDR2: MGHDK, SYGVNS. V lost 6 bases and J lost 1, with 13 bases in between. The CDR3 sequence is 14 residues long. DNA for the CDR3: TGTGCCAGCAGGGGGGCAGCGTCGTCCTACGAGCAGTACTTC. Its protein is CASRGAASSYEQYF.